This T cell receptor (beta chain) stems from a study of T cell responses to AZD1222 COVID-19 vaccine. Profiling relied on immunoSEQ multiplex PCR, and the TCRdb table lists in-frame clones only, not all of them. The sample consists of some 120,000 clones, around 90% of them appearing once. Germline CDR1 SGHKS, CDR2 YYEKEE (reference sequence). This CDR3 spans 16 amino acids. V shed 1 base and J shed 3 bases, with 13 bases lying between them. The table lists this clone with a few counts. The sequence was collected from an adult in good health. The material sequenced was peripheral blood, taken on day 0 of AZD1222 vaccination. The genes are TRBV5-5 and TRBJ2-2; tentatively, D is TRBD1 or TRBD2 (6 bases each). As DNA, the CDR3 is TGTGCCAGCAGCTTGAATTGGGGGGCAGACACCGGGGAGCTGTTTTTT. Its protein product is CASSLNWGADTGELFF.